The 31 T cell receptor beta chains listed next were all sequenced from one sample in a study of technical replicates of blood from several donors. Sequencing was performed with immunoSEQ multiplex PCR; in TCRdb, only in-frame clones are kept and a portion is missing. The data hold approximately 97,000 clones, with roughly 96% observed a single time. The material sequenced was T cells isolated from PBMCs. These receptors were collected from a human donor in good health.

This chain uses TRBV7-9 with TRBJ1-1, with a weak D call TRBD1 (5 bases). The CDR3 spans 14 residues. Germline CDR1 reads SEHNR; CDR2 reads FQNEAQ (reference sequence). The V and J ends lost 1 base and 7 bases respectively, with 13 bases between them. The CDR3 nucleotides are TGTGCCAGCAGCTTAGAGGGGTGGCAGGATGAAGCTTTCTTT. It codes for CASSLEGWQDEAFF.

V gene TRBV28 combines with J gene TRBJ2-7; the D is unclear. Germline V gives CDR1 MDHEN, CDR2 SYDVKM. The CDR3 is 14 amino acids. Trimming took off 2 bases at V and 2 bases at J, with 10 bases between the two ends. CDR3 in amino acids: CASSLGWRPYEQYF. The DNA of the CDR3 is TGTGCCAGCAGTTTAGGGTGGCGGCCCTACGAGCAGTACTTC.

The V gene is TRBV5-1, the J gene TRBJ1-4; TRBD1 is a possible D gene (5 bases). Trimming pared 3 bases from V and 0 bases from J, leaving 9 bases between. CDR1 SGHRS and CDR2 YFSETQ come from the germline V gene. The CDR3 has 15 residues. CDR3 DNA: TGCGCCAGCAGCTCAGGGCCTGCAACTAATGAAAAACTGTTTTTT. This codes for CASSSGPATNEKLFF.

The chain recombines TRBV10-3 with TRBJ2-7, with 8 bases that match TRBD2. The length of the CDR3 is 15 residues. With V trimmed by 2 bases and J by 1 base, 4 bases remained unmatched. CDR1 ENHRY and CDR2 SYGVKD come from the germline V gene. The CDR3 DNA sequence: TGTGCCATCAGTGAGAGCGGGAGCCGATCCTACGAGCAGTACTTC. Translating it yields CAISESGSRSYEQYF.

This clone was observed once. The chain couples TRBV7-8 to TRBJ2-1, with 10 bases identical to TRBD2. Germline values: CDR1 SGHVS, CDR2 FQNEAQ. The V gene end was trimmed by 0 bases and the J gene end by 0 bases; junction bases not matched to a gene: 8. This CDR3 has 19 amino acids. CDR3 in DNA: TGTGCCAGCAGCTTAGCTAGTAGCGGGAGGCATGCCTCCTACAATGAGCAGTTCTTC. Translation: CASSLASSGRHASYNEQFF.

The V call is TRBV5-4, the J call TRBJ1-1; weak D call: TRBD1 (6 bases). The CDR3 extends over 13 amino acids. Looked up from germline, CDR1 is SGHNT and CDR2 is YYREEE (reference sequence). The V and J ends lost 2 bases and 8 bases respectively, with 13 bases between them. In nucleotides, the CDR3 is TGTGCCAGCAGCTTTAGGGGGGGTTCCGAAGCTTTCTTT. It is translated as CASSFRGGSEAFF.

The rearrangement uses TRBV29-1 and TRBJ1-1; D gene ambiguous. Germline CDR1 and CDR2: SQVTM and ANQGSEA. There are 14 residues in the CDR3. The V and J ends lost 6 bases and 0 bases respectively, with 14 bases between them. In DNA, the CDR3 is TGCAGCGTCGACAAAAAATACATGAACACTGAAGCTTTCTTT. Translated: CSVDKKYMNTEAFF.

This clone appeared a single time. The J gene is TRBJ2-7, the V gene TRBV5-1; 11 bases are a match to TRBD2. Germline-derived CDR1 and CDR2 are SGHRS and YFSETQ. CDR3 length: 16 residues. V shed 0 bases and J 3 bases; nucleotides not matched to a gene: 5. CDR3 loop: CASSLDGLAGLYEQYF. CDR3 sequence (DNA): TGCGCCAGCAGCTTGGACGGACTAGCGGGTCTCTACGAGCAGTACTTC. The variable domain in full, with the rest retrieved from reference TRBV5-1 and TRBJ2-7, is KAGVTQTPRYLIKTRGQQVTLSCSPISGHRSVSWYQQTPGQGLQFLFEYFSETQRNKGNFPGRFSGRQFSNSRSEMNVSTLELGDSALYLCASSLDGLAGLYEQYFGPGTRLTVT.

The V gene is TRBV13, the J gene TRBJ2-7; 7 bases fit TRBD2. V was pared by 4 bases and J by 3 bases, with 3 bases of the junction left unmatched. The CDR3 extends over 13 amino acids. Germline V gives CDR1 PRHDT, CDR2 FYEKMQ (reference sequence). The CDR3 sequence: CASSSRDYYEQYF. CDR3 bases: TGTGCCAGCAGCTCGCGGGACTACTACGAGCAGTACTTC.

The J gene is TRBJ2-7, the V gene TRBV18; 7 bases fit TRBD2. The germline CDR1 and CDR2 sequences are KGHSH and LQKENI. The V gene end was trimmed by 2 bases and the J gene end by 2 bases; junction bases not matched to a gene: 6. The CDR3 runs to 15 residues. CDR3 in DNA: TGTGCCAGCTCACCAGACCCCCTAGCGGCCTACGAGCAGTACTTC. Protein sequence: CASSPDPLAAYEQYF.

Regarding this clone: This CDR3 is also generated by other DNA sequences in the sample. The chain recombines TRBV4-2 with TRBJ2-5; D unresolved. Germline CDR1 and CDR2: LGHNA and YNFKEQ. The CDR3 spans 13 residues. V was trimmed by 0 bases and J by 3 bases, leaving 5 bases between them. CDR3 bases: TGTGCCAGCAGCCAAGAAACAGAAGAGACCCAGTACTTC. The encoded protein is CASSQETEETQYF.

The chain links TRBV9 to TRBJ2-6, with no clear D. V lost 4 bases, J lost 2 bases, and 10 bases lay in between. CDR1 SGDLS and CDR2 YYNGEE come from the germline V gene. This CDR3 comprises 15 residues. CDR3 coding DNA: TGTGCCAGCAGCCTTAATAATGCTGGGGCCAACGTCCTGACTTTC. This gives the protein CASSLNNAGANVLTF.

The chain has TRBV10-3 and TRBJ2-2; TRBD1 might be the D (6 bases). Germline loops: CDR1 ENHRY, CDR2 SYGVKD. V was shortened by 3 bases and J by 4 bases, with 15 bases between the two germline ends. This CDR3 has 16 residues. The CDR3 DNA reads TGTGCCATCAGTGATGGCAGGGGCCGCGGCACCGGGGAGCTGTTTTTT. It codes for CAISDGRGRGTGELFF.

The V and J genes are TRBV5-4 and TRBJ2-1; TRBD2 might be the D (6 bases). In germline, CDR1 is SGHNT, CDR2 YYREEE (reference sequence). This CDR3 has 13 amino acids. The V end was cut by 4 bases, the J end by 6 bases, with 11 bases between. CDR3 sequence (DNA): TGTGCCAGCAGCCCGGACTACCCCAATGAGCAGTTCTTC. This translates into CASSPDYPNEQFF.

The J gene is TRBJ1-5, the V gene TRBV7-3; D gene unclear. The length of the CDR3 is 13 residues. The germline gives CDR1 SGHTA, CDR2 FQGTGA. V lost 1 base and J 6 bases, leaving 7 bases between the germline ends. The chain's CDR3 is CASSLRGGQPQHF. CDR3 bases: TGTGCCAGCAGCTTAAGGGGAGGTCAGCCCCAGCATTTT.

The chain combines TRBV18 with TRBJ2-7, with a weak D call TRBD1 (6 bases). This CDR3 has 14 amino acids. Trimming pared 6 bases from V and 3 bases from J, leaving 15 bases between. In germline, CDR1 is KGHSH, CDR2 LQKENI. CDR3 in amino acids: CASSPGQQFYEQYF. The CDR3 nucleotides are TGTGCCAGCTCCCCGGGACAACAATTCTACGAGCAGTACTTC.

CDR3 protein: CASRGTGTGIPEAFF. The CDR3, as DNA: TGTGCCAGTAGGGGTACCGGGACAGGGATCCCTGAAGCTTTCTTT. The chain carries TRBV19 and TRBJ1-1; the match to TRBD1 covers 9 bases. The CDR3 length is 15 residues. Germline V gives CDR1 LNHDA, CDR2 SQIVND (reference sequence). V gave up 6 bases and J gave up 6 bases; unmatched junction bases: 11.

CDR3 in amino acids: CASSFGRDQPQHF. The CDR3 bases are TGTGCCAGCAGCTTCGGGAGGGACCAGCCCCAGCATTTT. The rearrangement links TRBV5-4 to TRBJ1-5; perhaps TRBD1 as D (5 bases). Looked up from germline, CDR1 is SGHNT and CDR2 is YYREEE (reference sequence). This CDR3 contains 13 residues. The ends were cut back, 2 bases at V and 7 bases at J, with 10 bases in the middle.

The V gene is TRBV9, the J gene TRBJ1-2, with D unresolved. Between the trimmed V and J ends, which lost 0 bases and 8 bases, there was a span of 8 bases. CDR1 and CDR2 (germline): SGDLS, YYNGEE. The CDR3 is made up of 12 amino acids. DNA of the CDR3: TGTGCCAGCAGCGTAGGAGGGAAGGGCTACACCTTC. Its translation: CASSVGGKGYTF.

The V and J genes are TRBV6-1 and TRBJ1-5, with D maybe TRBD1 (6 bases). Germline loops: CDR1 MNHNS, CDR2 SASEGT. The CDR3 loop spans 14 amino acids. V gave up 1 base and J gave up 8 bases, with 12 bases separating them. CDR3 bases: TGTGCCAGCAGTGAAGTGGGGGCTAGGGAGCCCCAGCATTTT. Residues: CASSEVGAREPQHF.

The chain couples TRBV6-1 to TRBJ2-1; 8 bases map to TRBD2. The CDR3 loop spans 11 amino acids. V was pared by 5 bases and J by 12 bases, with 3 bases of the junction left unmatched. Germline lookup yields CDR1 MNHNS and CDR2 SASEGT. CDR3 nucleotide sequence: TGTGCCAGCAGTTACAGCGGGGGGCAGTTCTTC. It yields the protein CASSYSGGQFF.

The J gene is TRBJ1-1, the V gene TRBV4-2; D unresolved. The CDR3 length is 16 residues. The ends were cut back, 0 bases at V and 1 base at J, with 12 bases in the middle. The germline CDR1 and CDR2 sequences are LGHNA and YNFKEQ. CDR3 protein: CASSQEERVRNTEAFF. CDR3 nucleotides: TGTGCCAGCAGCCAAGAGGAACGGGTGAGGAACACTGAAGCTTTCTTT.

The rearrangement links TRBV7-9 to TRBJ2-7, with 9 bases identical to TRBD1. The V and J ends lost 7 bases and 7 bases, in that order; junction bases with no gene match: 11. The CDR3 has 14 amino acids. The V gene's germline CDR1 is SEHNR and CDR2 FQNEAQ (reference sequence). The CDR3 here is CASTAGTGTDEQYF. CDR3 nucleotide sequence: TGTGCCAGCACCGCCGGGACAGGGACAGATGAGCAGTACTTC.

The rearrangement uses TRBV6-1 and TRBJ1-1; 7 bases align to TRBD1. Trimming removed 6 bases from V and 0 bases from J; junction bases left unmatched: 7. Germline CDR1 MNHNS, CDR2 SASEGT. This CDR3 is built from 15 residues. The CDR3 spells CASRGQYTMNTEAFF. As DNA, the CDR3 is TGTGCCAGCAGGGGACAGTACACTATGAACACTGAAGCTTTCTTT.

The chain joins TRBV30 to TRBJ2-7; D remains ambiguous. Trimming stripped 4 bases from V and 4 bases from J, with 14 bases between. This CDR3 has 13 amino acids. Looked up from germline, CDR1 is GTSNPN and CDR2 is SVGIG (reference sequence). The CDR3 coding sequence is TGTGCCTGGACCCACAGTGGGTCTTACGAGCAGTACTTC. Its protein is CAWTHSGSYEQYF.

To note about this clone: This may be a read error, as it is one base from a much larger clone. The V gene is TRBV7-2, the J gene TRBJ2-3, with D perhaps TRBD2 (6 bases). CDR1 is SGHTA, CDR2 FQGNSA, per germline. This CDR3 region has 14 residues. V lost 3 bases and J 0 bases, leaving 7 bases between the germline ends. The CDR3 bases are TGTGCCAGCAGCTTTAGCGGTAGCACAGATACGCAGTATTTT. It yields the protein CASSFSGSTDTQYF.

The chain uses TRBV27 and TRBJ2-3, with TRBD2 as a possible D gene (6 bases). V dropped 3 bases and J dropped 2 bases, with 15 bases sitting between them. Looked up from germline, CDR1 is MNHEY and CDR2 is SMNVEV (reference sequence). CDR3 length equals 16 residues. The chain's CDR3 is CASSFSSGEYTDTQYF. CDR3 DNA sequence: TGTGCCAGCAGTTTCTCCTCGGGGGAGTACACAGATACGCAGTATTTT.

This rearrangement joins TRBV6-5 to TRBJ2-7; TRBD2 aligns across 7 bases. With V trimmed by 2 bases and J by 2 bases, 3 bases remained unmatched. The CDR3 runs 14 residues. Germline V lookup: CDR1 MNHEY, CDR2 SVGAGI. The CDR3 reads CASSYGGVPYEQYF. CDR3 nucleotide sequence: TGTGCCAGCAGTTACGGGGGGGTCCCCTACGAGCAGTACTTC.

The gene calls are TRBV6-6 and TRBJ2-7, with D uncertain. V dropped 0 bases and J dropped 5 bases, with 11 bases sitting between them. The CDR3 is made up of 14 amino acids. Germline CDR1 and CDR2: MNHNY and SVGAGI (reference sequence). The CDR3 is CASSYSLSGHEQYF. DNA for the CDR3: TGTGCCAGCAGTTACTCGCTTTCGGGTCACGAGCAGTACTTC.

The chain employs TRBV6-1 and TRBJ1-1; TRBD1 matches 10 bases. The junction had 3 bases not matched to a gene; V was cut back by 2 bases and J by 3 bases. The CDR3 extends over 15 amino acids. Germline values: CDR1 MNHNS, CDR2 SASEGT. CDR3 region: CASSETGTGDTEAFF. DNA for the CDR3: TGTGCCAGCAGTGAAACCGGGACAGGGGACACTGAAGCTTTCTTT.

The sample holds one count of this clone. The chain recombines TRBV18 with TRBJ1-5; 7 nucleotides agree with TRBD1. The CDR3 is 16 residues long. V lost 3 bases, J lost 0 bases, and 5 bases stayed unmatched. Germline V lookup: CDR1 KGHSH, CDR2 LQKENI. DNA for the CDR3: TGTGCCAGCTCACCTATGACAGGGAGTAGCAATCAGCCCCAGCATTTT. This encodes CASSPMTGSSNQPQHF.